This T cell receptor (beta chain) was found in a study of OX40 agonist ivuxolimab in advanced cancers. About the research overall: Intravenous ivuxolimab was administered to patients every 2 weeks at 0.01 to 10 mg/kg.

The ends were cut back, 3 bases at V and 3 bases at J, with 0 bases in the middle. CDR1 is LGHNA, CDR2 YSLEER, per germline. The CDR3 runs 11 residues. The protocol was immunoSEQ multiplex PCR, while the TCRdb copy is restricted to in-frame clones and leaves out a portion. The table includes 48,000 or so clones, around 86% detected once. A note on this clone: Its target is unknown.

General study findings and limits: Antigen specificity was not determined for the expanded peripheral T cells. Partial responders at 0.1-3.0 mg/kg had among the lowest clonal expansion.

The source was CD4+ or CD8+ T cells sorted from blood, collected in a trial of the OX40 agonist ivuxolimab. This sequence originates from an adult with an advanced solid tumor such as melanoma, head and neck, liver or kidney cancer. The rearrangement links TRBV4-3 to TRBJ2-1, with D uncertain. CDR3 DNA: TGCGCCAGCAGCCACTACAATGAGCAGTTCTTC. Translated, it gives CASSHYNEQFF.